This T cell receptor (beta chain) was profiled in a study of blood T cell repertoires in COVID-19. In the study overall: Acute and convalescent COVID-19 samples came from the United States, Italy and Spain. Sample material is recorded as cDNA or gDNA derived from T cells, B-cell-depleted T cells, or PBMCs.

This clone was counted between two and nine times. The CDR3 length is 14 residues. The germline CDR1 and CDR2 sequences are KGHDR and SFDVKD. The V gene end was trimmed by 9 bases and the J gene end by 5 bases; junction bases not matched to a gene: 6. The authors' processing: Researchers report that nucleated cell counts were estimated from reference gene primer amplification. The assay was immunoSEQ multiplex PCR, and TCRdb's table has in-frame clones only and misses some. V and J calls and clone size come straight from that table; D and trimming were deduced from the DNA. The top ten clones hold 10% to 15% of a sample with some 160,000 clones, about 80% of them seen once.

The chain joins TRBV24-1 to TRBJ2-1; TRBD2 agrees at 10 bases. The TCR originated in a man between 70 and 80 years old who had recovered from COVID-19. Sample: peripheral blood. The CDR3 reads CATGGTSANNEQFF. The DNA for the CDR3 is TGTGCCACCGGTGGGACTAGCGCAAACAATGAGCAGTTCTTC.